This is a list of T cell receptor beta chains from one sample in a study of CD8+CD57+ T cells in acquired aplastic anemia. In TCRdb, the reads were re-called with MiXCR into one record per CDR3 protein. The top ten clones hold about 1.8% of a sample with 150,000 to 200,000 distinct CDR3 sequences, approximately 52% of them seen once. Sequenced: sorted CD4+, CD8+, or CD8+CD57+ T cells (not recorded which) from PBMCs. Receptor source: a human donor with aplastic anemia. Both conserved end residues are part of each CDR3. D genes are given only for firm matches.

J: TRBJ1-6
D: NA
V: TRBV29-1
CDR3: CSVGGVGSPLHF

J: TRBJ2-7
D: NA
V: TRBV2
CDR3: CASSQDTDSYEQYF

J: TRBJ2-2
D: TRBD1
V: TRBV7-2
CDR3: CASSIQGTGGTGELFF

J: TRBJ2-1
D: NA
V: TRBV27
CDR3: CASSSLPQGGEQFF

J: TRBJ2-3
D: NA
V: TRBV3-1
CDR3: CASSPWTASSTDTPYF

J: TRBJ1-5
D: NA
V: TRBV24-1
CDR3: CATSATDNFLSQHF

J: TRBJ2-1
D: NA
V: TRBV2
CDR3: CASTLSGNEQFF

J: TRBJ1-3
D: NA
V: TRBV29-1
CDR3: CSVTETSGNTIYF

J: TRBJ2-2
D: TRBD2
V: TRBV7-6
CDR3: CASSLGAGGPGTGELFF

J: TRBJ2-5
D: TRBD2
V: TRBV7-9
CDR3: CASSLGMREGRETQYF

J: TRBJ2-5
D: TRBD1
V: TRBV7-9
CDR3: CASSPGQGSGETQYF

J: TRBJ2-7
D: NA
V: TRBV10-1
CDR3: CASKLDRYEQYF

J: TRBJ2-7
D: NA
V: TRBV7-9
CDR3: CASSFVGREQYF

J: TRBJ1-2
D: NA
V: TRBV4-1
CDR3: CASRGWGYTF

J: TRBJ1-1
D: NA
V: TRBV6-1
CDR3: CASSELETRVPTEAFF

J: TRBJ2-1
D: TRBD2
V: TRBV15
CDR3: CATSREGLADYNEQFF